This T cell receptor (beta chain) was profiled in a study of radiation and T cells in renal cell carcinoma. The CDR3 consists of 17 residues. V shed 5 bases and J shed 5 bases, with 19 bases lying between them. In germline, CDR1 is SSHAT, CDR2 FNYEAQ (reference sequence). Noted time point: blood 2 weeks post-SBRT. Treatment denoted: 15 Gy SBRT to primary tumor, nephrectomy 4 weeks later. Clear cell pathology was present in this patient's renal cell carcinoma. Repertoires were generated with immunoSEQ multiplex PCR, while TCRdb's copy carries only in-frame clones and drops some. Of 100,000 to 150,000 clones in the sample, roughly four fifths are singletons; the top ten hold roughly 5.9%.

This material consisted of blood, taken from a patient whose treatment included radiotherapy and nephrectomy. The chain is built from TRBV7-7 and TRBJ2-6; D is uncertain. This clonotype originated in a man aged 45-65 years with renal cell carcinoma. Written as DNA, the CDR3 is TGTGCCAGCAGCCTTAGAGTGCCACAAAGTCGGGCCAACGTCCTGACTTTC. Residues: CASSLRVPQSRANVLTF.